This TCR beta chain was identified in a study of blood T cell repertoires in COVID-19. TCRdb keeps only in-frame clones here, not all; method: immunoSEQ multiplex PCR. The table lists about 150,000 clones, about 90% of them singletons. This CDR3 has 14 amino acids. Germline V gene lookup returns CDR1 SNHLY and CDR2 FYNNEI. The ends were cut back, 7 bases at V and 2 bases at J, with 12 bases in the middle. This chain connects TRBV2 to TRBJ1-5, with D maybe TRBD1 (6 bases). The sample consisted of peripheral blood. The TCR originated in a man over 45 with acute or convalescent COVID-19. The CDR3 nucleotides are TGTGCCAGCACCCTCCGACAGGGCAATCAGCCCCAGCATTTT. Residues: CASTLRQGNQPQHF.